This TCR beta chain was profiled in a study of cytomegalovirus exposure and HLA in healthy donors. Study-wide points: Presence/absence analyses rested on an assumption that sequencing depth was roughly uniform across donors. In a later analysis, most CMV-associated TCR beta chains appeared HLA-restricted. In vitro assays verified that a few CMV-associated chains recognized CMV antigens specifically. Per published accounts, TCR beta sequences correctly predicted the HLA-A and HLA-B alleles of most subjects.

The PCR was carried out with 60 Vbeta primers and 13 Jbeta primers. Method: immunoSEQ multiplex PCR; TCRdb's copy keeps in-frame clones and lacks some. Of tens of thousands of clones detected, more than 70% appear once; the ten largest clones hold around 8.4%. Trimming at V came to 5 bases and at J to 3 bases, leaving 1 base not matched to a gene. CDR1 and CDR2 from the germline V gene are SNHLY and FYNNEI. The length of the CDR3 is 15 residues. In the case of this clone: Antigen: not known.

The sample comprised PBMCs. This clonotype was obtained from a woman aged 25 to 45 in good health and CMV-seropositive. This chain links TRBV2 with TRBJ2-2; 12 nucleotides match TRBD2. CDR3 protein: CASSRTSGDTGELFF. CDR3 sequence (DNA): TGTGCCAGCAGTAGGACTAGCGGGGACACCGGGGAGCTGTTTTTT.